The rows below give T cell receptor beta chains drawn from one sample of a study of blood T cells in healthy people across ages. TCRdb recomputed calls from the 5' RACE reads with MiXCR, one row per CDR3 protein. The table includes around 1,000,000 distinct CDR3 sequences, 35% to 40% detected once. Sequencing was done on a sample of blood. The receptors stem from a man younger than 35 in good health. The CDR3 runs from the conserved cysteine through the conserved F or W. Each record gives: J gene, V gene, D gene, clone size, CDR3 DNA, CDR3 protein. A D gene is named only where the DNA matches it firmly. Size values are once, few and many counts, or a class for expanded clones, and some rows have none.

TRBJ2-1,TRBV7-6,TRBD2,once,TGTGCCAGCAGCTTAGTCTCGGGACTAGCGGGGCACGACTCCTACAATGAGCAGTTCTTC,CASSLVSGLAGHDSYNEQFF
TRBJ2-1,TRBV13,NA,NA,TGTGCCAGCAGCTTAAACAGGGTGGGCGACGAGCAGTTCTTC,CASSLNRVGDEQFF
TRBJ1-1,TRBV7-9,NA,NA,TGTGCCAGCAGCCCGAGGGGTCAGCTAAACACTGAAGCTTTCTTT,CASSPRGQLNTEAFF
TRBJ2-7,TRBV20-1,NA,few,TGCAGTGCTCGGCTAGCCTCCACCTACGAGCAGTACTTC,CSARLASTYEQYF
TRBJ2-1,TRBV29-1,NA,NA,TGCAGCACTGACTGGGGCCAGGGGATGGGCAATGAGCAGTTCTTC,CSTDWGQGMGNEQFF
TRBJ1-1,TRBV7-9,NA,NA,TGTGCCAGCAGCTTAGATTACAGGAACACTGAAGCTTTCTTT,CASSLDYRNTEAFF
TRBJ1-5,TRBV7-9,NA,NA,TGTGCCAGCAGCTCTCACCAGCCCCAGCATTTT,CASSSHQPQHF
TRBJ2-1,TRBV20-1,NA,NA,TGCAGTGCTAGATCCGGCGGGATCAATGAGCAGTTCTTC,CSARSGGINEQFF
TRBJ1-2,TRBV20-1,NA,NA,TGCAGTGCCCGGGGGGATTTCTATGGCTACACCTTC,CSARGDFYGYTF
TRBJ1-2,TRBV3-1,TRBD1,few,TGTGCCAGCAGCCATTCGACAGGGGACTATGGCTACACCTTC,CASSHSTGDYGYTF
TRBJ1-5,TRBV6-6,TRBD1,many,TGTGCCAGCAGTCCCGGGACAGGGATCAATCAGCCCCAGCATTTT,CASSPGTGINQPQHF
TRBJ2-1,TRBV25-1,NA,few,TGTGCCAGCAGTGAATTCAAGGACGATGAGCAGTTCTTC,CASSEFKDDEQFF
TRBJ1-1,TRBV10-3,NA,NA,TGTGCCATCAGTGAGGCAGGGACCCTAACTGAAGCTTTCTTT,CAISEAGTLTEAFF
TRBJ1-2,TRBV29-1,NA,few,TGCAGCGTTCCGGGACGGGACAACTATGGCTACACCTTC,CSVPGRDNYGYTF
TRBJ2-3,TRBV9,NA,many,TGTGCCAGCAGCGTAGCTACAGATACGCAGTATTTT,CASSVATDTQYF
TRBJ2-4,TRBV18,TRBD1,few,TGTGCCAGCTCGCCCGAATCGGGACAGCTAAACATTCAGTACTTC,CASSPESGQLNIQYF
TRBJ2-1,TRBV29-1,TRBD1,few,TGCAGCGCTTCAGGGGGCGACTCCTACAATGAGCAGTTCTTC,CSASGGDSYNEQFF
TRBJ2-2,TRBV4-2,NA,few,TGTGCCAGCAGCCAAGCGGCCAGGGGTCGGAACACCGGGGAGCTGTTTTTT,CASSQAARGRNTGELFF
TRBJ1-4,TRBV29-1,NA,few,TGCAGCGCACGACGGACGGGAAATGAAAAACTGTTTTTT,CSARRTGNEKLFF
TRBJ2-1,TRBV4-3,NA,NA,TGCGCCAGCAGCCCAAGGACCTTGGTGTTGGACTTCCCATCCTATGAGCAGTTCTTC,CASSPRTLVLDFPSYEQFF
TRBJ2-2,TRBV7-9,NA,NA,TGTGCCAGCAGCTTAGACGGGGCCGGGGAGCTGTTTTTT,CASSLDGAGELFF
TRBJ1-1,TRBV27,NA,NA,TGTGCCAGCAGTTTAACCCTCCCGGACAGTTACACTGAAGCTTTCTTT,CASSLTLPDSYTEAFF
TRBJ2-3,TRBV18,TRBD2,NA,TGTGCCAGCTCACCCGCCCGGGGGACTACGACAGATACGCAGTATTTT,CASSPARGTTTDTQYF
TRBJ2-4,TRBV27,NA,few,TGTGCCAGCAGTTTCTCCCAGAGCACCCGGGTACTAGCCAAAAACATTCAGTACTTC,CASSFSQSTRVLAKNIQYF